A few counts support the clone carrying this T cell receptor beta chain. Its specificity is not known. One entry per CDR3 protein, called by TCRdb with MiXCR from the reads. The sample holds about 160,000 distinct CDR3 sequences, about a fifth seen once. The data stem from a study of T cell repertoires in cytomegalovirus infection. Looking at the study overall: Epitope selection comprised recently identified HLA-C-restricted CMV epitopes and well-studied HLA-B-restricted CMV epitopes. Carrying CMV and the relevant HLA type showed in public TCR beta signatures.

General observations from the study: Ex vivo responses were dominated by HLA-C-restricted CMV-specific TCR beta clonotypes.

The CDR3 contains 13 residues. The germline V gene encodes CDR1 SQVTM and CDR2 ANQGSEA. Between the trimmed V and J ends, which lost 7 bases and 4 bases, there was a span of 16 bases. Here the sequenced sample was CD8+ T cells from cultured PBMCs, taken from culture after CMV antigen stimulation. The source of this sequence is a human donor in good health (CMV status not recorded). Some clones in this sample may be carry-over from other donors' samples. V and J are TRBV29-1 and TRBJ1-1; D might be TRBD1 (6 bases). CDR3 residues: CSANTGMGTEAFF. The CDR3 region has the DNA TGCAGCGCTAACACAGGGATGGGCACTGAAGCTTTCTTT.